This T cell receptor beta chain was found in a study of cytomegalovirus exposure and HLA in healthy donors. At the level of the study: A subsequent analysis stated that the roughly 120 validation repertoires were run on the same platform as the approximately 700 first-cohort repertoires.

TCRdb's table, derived via immunoSEQ multiplex PCR, lists solely in-frame clones and lacks some. The table has 200,000 to 250,000 clones, 87% seen once. The CDR3 sequence is 15 residues long. CDR1 and CDR2 (germline): SGHRS, YFSETQ. V lost 4 bases to trimming and J lost 8 bases; unmatched junction nucleotides: 5. The sample was PBMCs. This clonotype originated in a woman aged 18 to 35 in good health and CMV-seropositive. The genes are TRBV5-1 and TRBJ2-1, with 14 bases that match TRBD2. CDR3 residues: CASSPGLAGVHEQFF. DNA for the CDR3: TGCGCCAGCAGCCCGGGACTAGCGGGAGTCCATGAGCAGTTCTTC.